This T cell receptor beta chain was recorded in a study of T-cell memory formation after mild COVID-19. Study details: Across donors, TCR clusters were largely donor specific. Findings and limits, study-wide: Memory sampled before infection contained some responding clones, suggesting cross-reactive memory joined.

Constant-segment primers were used for 5'RACE, and the resulting TCR alpha and TCR beta cDNA libraries carried sample barcodes and UMIs. TCRdb ran MiXCR on the 5' RACE reads and lists one entry per CDR3 protein. The sample contains approximately 88,000 distinct CDR3 sequences, 25% of which appear only once. The germline CDR1 and CDR2 sequences are MNHEY and SVGEGT. The germline V and J ends were trimmed by 3 bases and 4 bases, with 12 bases remaining between them. The CDR3 sequence is 14 residues long. Remarks on this clonotype: Its antigen is not known.

Input material: PBMCs or a T cell subset sorted from them (not recorded which). J is TRBJ1-2 and V is TRBV6-2 or TRBV6-3; D gene ambiguous. This sequence was found in a man aged 18 to 35 who had mild COVID-19 (a few samples of this study predate the infection). Cell type and time point are not known. CDR3 residues: CASSYGVSGYGYTF. The CDR3, as DNA: TGTGCCAGCAGTTATGGAGTATCGGGCTATGGCTACACCTTC.